These T cell receptor beta chains were read from a single sample in a study of blood T cell repertoires in COVID-19. Profiled with immunoSEQ multiplex PCR; TCRdb holds only in-frame clones, not every one. The sample carries about 200,000 clones, approximately 86% recorded once. The sequenced sample consisted of peripheral blood. These receptors were taken from a man aged 18 to 30 with active or convalescent COVID-19. Both conserved end residues are part of each CDR3. D genes are given only for firm matches. Expanded clones are given a class, and other clones once, few, many or no size at all.

D gene	clone size	V gene	J gene	CDR3 length	CDR3 DNA	CDR3 protein
-	-	TRBV10-1	TRBJ2-3	14	TGCGCCAGCAGTGAAGGACACGGCACAGATACGCAGTATTTT	CASSEGHGTDTQYF
-	-	TRBV6-2/TRBV6-3	TRBJ1-2	13	TGTGCCAGCAGTTACGACAAGAGCTATGGCTACACCTTC	CASSYDKSYGYTF
-	-	TRBV11-2	TRBJ2-7	16	TGTGCCAGCAGCTTAGAACAGGGCGGCTACTCCTACGAGCAGTACTTC	CASSLEQGGYSYEQYF
-	-	TRBV28	TRBJ1-2	13	TGTGCCAGCGACAATCGAGTTAACTATGGCTACACCTTC	CASDNRVNYGYTF
-	-	TRBV18	TRBJ2-7	18	TGTGCCAGCTCACCACTGGCAGGTAGTAGACAGGAGGCCTACGAGCAGTACTTC	CASSPLAGSRQEAYEQYF
TRBD1	-	TRBV10-3	TRBJ2-3	16	TGTGCCATCAGTACCGGACAGGGCCCACGCACAGATACGCAGTATTTT	CAISTGQGPRTDTQYF
TRBD1	-	TRBV24-1	TRBJ1-3	17	TGTGCCACCAGTGACGAGCGACAGGGTAAGTCTGGAAACACCATATATTTT	CATSDERQGKSGNTIYF
-	-	TRBV9	TRBJ1-1	14	TGTGCCAGCAGCGTTTCTCCCGGGGACACTGAAGCTTTCTTT	CASSVSPGDTEAFF
TRBD1	-	TRBV19	TRBJ1-2	12	TGTGCCACCGAACAGGGGAAAGGTGGCTACACCTTC	CATEQGKGGYTF
-	once	TRBV5-6	TRBJ1-1	13	TGTGCCAGCAGCTTGGCCTTACGGACTGAAGCTTTCTTT	CASSLALRTEAFF
-	-	TRBV14	TRBJ2-2	14	TGTGCCAGCCGGGCCAGGGATAACACCGGGGAGCTGTTTTTT	CASRARDNTGELFF
TRBD1	-	TRBV11-3	TRBJ1-1	16	TGTGCCAGCAGCCGCTCCGGGACAGGGAGCCCCACTGAAGCTTTCTTT	CASSRSGTGSPTEAFF
-	-	TRBV5-1	TRBJ1-3	11	TGCGCCAGCAGCTGGGGAGACACCATATATTTT	CASSWGDTIYF
TRBD1	-	TRBV7-2	TRBJ1-5	15	TGTGCCAGCAGCTTCGCCGGGACAGATAATCAGCCCCAGCATTTT	CASSFAGTDNQPQHF
TRBD2	-	TRBV7-3	TRBJ2-1	17	TGTGCCAGCAGCACCTCTCCGGGACTAGCGGGAGTCCATGAGCAGTTCTTC	CASSTSPGLAGVHEQFF
-	-	TRBV30	TRBJ1-1	14	TGTGCCTGGAGGCCCACAGGGAGAAGAACTGAAGCTTTCTTT	CAWRPTGRRTEAFF
TRBD2	-	TRBV10-3	TRBJ2-7	15	TGTGCCATCAGTGACTTTGCGGGAGGGTCTTACGAGCAGTACTTC	CAISDFAGGSYEQYF
-	-	TRBV27	TRBJ2-7	14	TGTGCCAGCAGCCTCCAGGGGAGGGGCTACGAGCAGTACTTC	CASSLQGRGYEQYF
-	-	TRBV19	TRBJ1-5	17	TGTGCCAGTACCTCCGGGTGGTCGGAGAGGGACAATCAGCCCCAGCATTTT	CASTSGWSERDNQPQHF
-	-	TRBV13	TRBJ2-1	14	TGTGCCAGCAGCACGTCTTTCAGGGGTATTGAGCAGTTCTTC	CASSTSFRGIEQFF
TRBD2	-	TRBV14	TRBJ2-2	15	TGTGCCAGCAGCCAAGCGGGAGGGAGCACCGGGGAGCTGTTTTTT	CASSQAGGSTGELFF
-	few	TRBV5-1	TRBJ1-5	14	TGCGCCAGCAGCTTTGATGGAGACAATCAGCCCCAGCATTTT	CASSFDGDNQPQHF
-	-	TRBV6-2/TRBV6-3	TRBJ1-1	16	TGTGCCAGCACCCCCTGGGGGCGCGCCGGGAACACTGAAGCTTTCTTT	CASTPWGRAGNTEAFF
-	-	TRBV5-6	TRBJ2-7	11	TGTGCCAGCAGCTTCAATGACGAGCAGTACTTC	CASSFNDEQYF
-	-	TRBV5-1	TRBJ1-1	14	TGCGCCAGCAGCTTGGGAGGGGGGAACACTGAAGCTTTCTTT	CASSLGGGNTEAFF
-	-	TRBV9	TRBJ2-7	14	TGTGCCAGCAGCGTAGAATTAGTGACCTACGAGCAGTACTTC	CASSVELVTYEQYF
TRBD2	-	TRBV30	TRBJ2-2	16	TGTGCCTGGGCCCGACTAGCGGGAGGGCGGACCGGGGAGCTGTTTTTT	CAWARLAGGRTGELFF
TRBD1	-	TRBV24-1	TRBJ1-2	16	TGTGCCACCAGTGATTCCTATGACAGGGGGAGGGATGGCTACACCTTC	CATSDSYDRGRDGYTF
TRBD1	-	TRBV30	TRBJ1-2	16	TGTGCCTGGAGCCTTCTCCAGGGACAGGGGGTCGGGGGCTACACCTTC	CAWSLLQGQGVGGYTF
-	few	TRBV2	TRBJ1-1	16	TGTGCCAGCAAATGGAGGGTTGGGTCTGGACACTCTGAAGCTTTCTTT	CASKWRVGSGHSEAFF
TRBD1	-	TRBV7-9	TRBJ1-2	16	TGTGCCAGCAGCTCCACCCGACAGGGGGCTGGGTATGGCTACACCTTC	CASSSTRQGAGYGYTF
-	-	TRBV10-3	TRBJ1-1	16	TGTGCCATCAGTGGGAGGGGACCGAGAGCAGACACTGAAGCTTTCTTT	CAISGRGPRADTEAFF
TRBD2	-	TRBV2	TRBJ2-7	13	TGTGCCAGCGGACTAGCGGTCTCCTACGAGCAGTACTTC	CASGLAVSYEQYF
TRBD2	-	TRBV11-2	TRBJ2-7	15	TGTGCCAGCAGCTTCGGGAGGGGGAGGGGCTACGAGCAGTACTTC	CASSFGRGRGYEQYF
-	-	TRBV5-1	TRBJ1-1	15	TGCGCCAGCAGCTTGGCCGGGGCGGGGTCCGCTGAAGCTTTCTTT	CASSLAGAGSAEAFF
-	-	TRBV3-1/TRBV3-2	TRBJ2-3	11	TGTGCCAGCAGCCCCGGTGGTACGCAGTATTTT	CASSPGGTQYF
TRBD1	-	TRBV7-9	TRBJ1-5	15	TGTGCCAGCAGCTTAGGACAGGGGGAGAATCAGCCCCAGCATTTT	CASSLGQGENQPQHF
-	-	TRBV15	TRBJ1-1	18	TGTGCCACCAGCAGAGATGGGTCCCAGGGGCTAATAAACACTGAAGCTTTCTTT	CATSRDGSQGLINTEAFF
TRBD1	-	TRBV27	TRBJ1-6	13	TGTGCCAGCAGCCGACAGGGGGGATCACCCCTCCACTTT	CASSRQGGSPLHF
-	-	TRBV6-2/TRBV6-3	TRBJ1-6	14	TGTGCCAGCAGTTTGCGGGGCCATAATTCACCCCTCCACTTT	CASSLRGHNSPLHF
-	once	TRBV11-2	TRBJ2-7	12	TGTGCCAGCAGCCCCTGGAGTAGCGAGCAGTACTTC	CASSPWSSEQYF
-	-	TRBV30	TRBJ2-7	12	TGTGCCTGGAGCGCGATCGAAGGGGGACAGTACTTC	CAWSAIEGGQYF
-	-	TRBV14	TRBJ1-2	15	TGTGCCAGCAGCCAATCCCTTTCGGGGGTCGGTGGCTACACCTTC	CASSQSLSGVGGYTF
-	-	TRBV5-6	TRBJ1-1	14	TGTGCCAGCAGCTTCGACCAGGTAGGCACTGAAGCTTTCTTT	CASSFDQVGTEAFF
TRBD1	-	TRBV19	TRBJ1-1	15	TGTGCCAGTAGTTCGAAGACAGGGGGCCGTACTGAAGCTTTCTTT	CASSSKTGGRTEAFF
TRBD2	once	TRBV7-6	TRBJ2-5	18	TGTGCCAGCAGCTTAGTCACCGGGACTAGCGGGAGAGGAGAGACCCAGTACTTC	CASSLVTGTSGRGETQYF
TRBD2	-	TRBV5-1	TRBJ2-2	19	TGCGCCAGCAGCTATTATAGCGGGAGGGACTCAGTGAACACCGGGGAGCTGTTTTTT	CASSYYSGRDSVNTGELFF
TRBD2	once	TRBV5-6	TRBJ2-1	17	TGTGCCAGCAGCATAAGGACTAGCGGGAGGGTCTACAATGAGCAGTTCTTC	CASSIRTSGRVYNEQFF